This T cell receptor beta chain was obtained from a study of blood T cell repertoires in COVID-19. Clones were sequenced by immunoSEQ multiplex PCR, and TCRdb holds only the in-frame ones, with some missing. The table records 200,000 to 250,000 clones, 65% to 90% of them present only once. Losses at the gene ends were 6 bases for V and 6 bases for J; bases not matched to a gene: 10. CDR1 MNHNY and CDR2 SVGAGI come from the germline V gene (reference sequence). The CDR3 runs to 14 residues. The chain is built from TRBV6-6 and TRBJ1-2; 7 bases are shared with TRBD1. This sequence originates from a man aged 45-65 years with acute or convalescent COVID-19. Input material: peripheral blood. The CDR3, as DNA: TGTGCCAGCAGCTCCGACAGGGTGGGTCATGGCTACACCTTC. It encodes CASSSDRVGHGYTF.